This TCR beta chain was recorded in a study of blood T cell repertoires in COVID-19. The V and J ends lost 0 bases and 5 bases respectively, with 7 bases between them. There are 13 residues in the CDR3. CDR1 is PRHDT and CDR2 is FYEKMQ in the germline V gene (reference sequence). The data were produced by immunoSEQ multiplex PCR, yet TCRdb's version contains in-frame clones alone and is incomplete. The sample lists approximately 88,000 clones, about four fifths occurring once. This clone has a single count. V usage is TRBV13 and J usage is TRBJ2-5; D is uncertain. The source of this sequence is an older man with COVID-19, enrolled during active disease. Material: peripheral blood. This CDR3 reads CASSLGGVETQYF. DNA for the CDR3: TGTGCCAGCAGCTTAGGGGGCGTGGAGACCCAGTACTTC.